These T cell receptor beta chains were read from a single sample in a study of OX40 agonist ivuxolimab in advanced cancers. Profiling relied on immunoSEQ multiplex PCR, and the TCRdb table lists in-frame clones only, not all of them. Seen here are around 70,000 clones, 80% to 85% observed once, and the top ten hold 2.5%. Sequences were derived from CD4+ or CD8+ T cells sorted from blood, sampled in a trial of the OX40 agonist ivuxolimab. These receptors were collected from an adult with an advanced solid tumor such as melanoma, head and neck, liver or kidney cancer. CDR3s include the opening cysteine and the closing phenylalanine or tryptophan. Fields, in order: V gene, D gene, J gene, clone size, CDR3 DNA, CDR3 protein. A D gene is named only where the DNA matches it firmly. Clone size is stated in some rows and not others, as once, few, many or a class when expanded.

v_gene: TRBV5-6; d_gene: -; j_gene: TRBJ2-7; abundance: -; CDR3nt: TGTGCCAGCAGCCCACTAGGAGGGCGCGAGCAGTACTTC; CDR3aa: CASSPLGGREQYF
v_gene: TRBV9; d_gene: -; j_gene: TRBJ2-1; abundance: -; CDR3nt: TGTGCCAGCAGCGTAGGAGGGAGGGACAGCTACAATGAGCAGTTCTTC; CDR3aa: CASSVGGRDSYNEQFF
v_gene: TRBV20-1; d_gene: TRBD2; j_gene: TRBJ2-5; abundance: -; CDR3nt: TGCAGTAACCTAGCGGAAGAGACCCAGTACTTC; CDR3aa: CSNLAEETQYF
v_gene: TRBV4-3; d_gene: -; j_gene: TRBJ2-2; abundance: -; CDR3nt: TGCGCCAGCAGCCAATCCAGGGTGACCACCGGGGAGCTGTTTTTT; CDR3aa: CASSQSRVTTGELFF
v_gene: TRBV5-1; d_gene: TRBD2; j_gene: TRBJ2-1; abundance: -; CDR3nt: TGCGCCAGCAGCGTCATGCCCCACCAAGCGGGAGGGGGGTGGAATGAGCAGTTCTTC; CDR3aa: CASSVMPHQAGGGWNEQFF
v_gene: TRBV28; d_gene: TRBD1; j_gene: TRBJ1-2; abundance: -; CDR3nt: TGTGCCAGCAGTTTTCGGCAGGGGGTCTATGGCTACACCTTC; CDR3aa: CASSFRQGVYGYTF
v_gene: TRBV7-2; d_gene: -; j_gene: TRBJ1-3; abundance: few; CDR3nt: TGTGCCAGCAGCGATGTCTCTGGAAACACCATATATTTT; CDR3aa: CASSDVSGNTIYF
v_gene: TRBV5-4; d_gene: -; j_gene: TRBJ1-4; abundance: -; CDR3nt: TGTGCCAGCAGCTTGGGAAGGGCAACTAATGAAAAACTGTTTTTT; CDR3aa: CASSLGRATNEKLFF
v_gene: TRBV7-8; d_gene: TRBD1; j_gene: TRBJ1-6; abundance: -; CDR3nt: TGTGCCAGCAGGCCGGGACAGAATAATTCACCCCTCCACTTT; CDR3aa: CASRPGQNNSPLHF
v_gene: TRBV7-9; d_gene: TRBD1; j_gene: TRBJ2-1; abundance: -; CDR3nt: TGTGCCAGCAGCTTAGGAATAGGACAGGGGGCGCGAGGCGAGCAGTTCTTC; CDR3aa: CASSLGIGQGARGEQFF
v_gene: TRBV19; d_gene: TRBD2; j_gene: TRBJ2-7; abundance: -; CDR3nt: TGTGCCAGTAGTATCCGGGAGGGGTCCTACGAGCAGTACTTC; CDR3aa: CASSIREGSYEQYF
v_gene: TRBV19; d_gene: -; j_gene: TRBJ1-3; abundance: -; CDR3nt: TGTGCCAGTGGGGAATCTTCGGGTGGCTCTGGAAACACCATATATTTT; CDR3aa: CASGESSGGSGNTIYF
v_gene: TRBV19; d_gene: -; j_gene: TRBJ1-3; abundance: few; CDR3nt: TGTGCCAGTGCCAGGGCTGGAAACACCATATATTTT; CDR3aa: CASARAGNTIYF
v_gene: TRBV6-5; d_gene: -; j_gene: TRBJ2-7; abundance: -; CDR3nt: TGTGCCAGCTGGGGACGAACCTCCTACGAGCAGTACTTC; CDR3aa: CASWGRTSYEQYF
v_gene: TRBV2; d_gene: TRBD2; j_gene: TRBJ2-3; abundance: -; CDR3nt: TGTGCCAGCAGGGTTAGCGGGAGTCGGACAGATACGCAGTATTTT; CDR3aa: CASRVSGSRTDTQYF
v_gene: TRBV7-8; d_gene: -; j_gene: TRBJ1-1; abundance: -; CDR3nt: TGTGCCAGCAGCTTAGCTCGGGACGCTGAAGCTTTCTTT; CDR3aa: CASSLARDAEAFF
v_gene: TRBV5-4; d_gene: -; j_gene: TRBJ2-7; abundance: -; CDR3nt: TGTGCCAGCAGCCTGGAAAAGGGAAAAGCGTCCGAGCAGTACTTC; CDR3aa: CASSLEKGKASEQYF
v_gene: TRBV7-2; d_gene: -; j_gene: TRBJ1-5; abundance: -; CDR3nt: TGTGCCAGCAGCCTCGACCCCAATCAGCCCCAGCATTTT; CDR3aa: CASSLDPNQPQHF
v_gene: TRBV7-9; d_gene: TRBD2; j_gene: TRBJ2-3; abundance: -; CDR3nt: TGTGCCAGCAGCCAGGGGACTAGCGGGAGCCCTAGCACAGATACGCAGTATTTT; CDR3aa: CASSQGTSGSPSTDTQYF
v_gene: TRBV9; d_gene: -; j_gene: TRBJ2-6; abundance: -; CDR3nt: TGTGCCAGCAGCGTATTGGCGGGACCTGGGGCCAACGTCCTGACTTTC; CDR3aa: CASSVLAGPGANVLTF
v_gene: TRBV9; d_gene: TRBD2; j_gene: TRBJ2-3; abundance: -; CDR3nt: TGTGCCAGCAGCCCCCGACTAGCGGGAGCGCCAGATACGCAGTATTTT; CDR3aa: CASSPRLAGAPDTQYF
v_gene: TRBV5-1; d_gene: -; j_gene: TRBJ2-6; abundance: -; CDR3nt: TGCGCCAGCAGCTTGAATTCCGGGAACACGGGCGGGTCTGGGGCCAACGTCCTGACTTTC; CDR3aa: CASSLNSGNTGGSGANVLTF
v_gene: TRBV2; d_gene: TRBD2; j_gene: TRBJ2-3; abundance: -; CDR3nt: TGTGCCAGCAGTGTAGAAAGCGGGAGTCTTACAGATACGCAGTATTTT; CDR3aa: CASSVESGSLTDTQYF
v_gene: TRBV20-1; d_gene: TRBD1; j_gene: TRBJ2-1; abundance: once; CDR3nt: TGCAGTGCTAGGACGACAGGGATGTGGTTCTTC; CDR3aa: CSARTTGMWFF
v_gene: TRBV11-2; d_gene: -; j_gene: TRBJ1-3; abundance: -; CDR3nt: TGTGCCAGCAGCCCCGGTGGGTTAGGGGTTGCTGGAAACACCATATATTTT; CDR3aa: CASSPGGLGVAGNTIYF
v_gene: TRBV28; d_gene: -; j_gene: TRBJ2-1; abundance: once; CDR3nt: TGTGCCAGCAGCTACCCCATAGCGGTAAATGAGCAGTTCTTC; CDR3aa: CASSYPIAVNEQFF
v_gene: TRBV11-2; d_gene: -; j_gene: TRBJ1-1; abundance: -; CDR3nt: TGTGCCAGCAGCTTAGGGGACACTGAAGCTTTCTTT; CDR3aa: CASSLGDTEAFF
v_gene: TRBV18; d_gene: -; j_gene: TRBJ2-5; abundance: -; CDR3nt: TGTGCCAGCTCACCTAAGCGGGAGACCCAGTACTTC; CDR3aa: CASSPKRETQYF
v_gene: TRBV14; d_gene: -; j_gene: TRBJ1-5; abundance: -; CDR3nt: TGTGCCAGCAGCCTATCAGTAGGGCCCCAGCATTTT; CDR3aa: CASSLSVGPQHF
v_gene: TRBV4-1; d_gene: TRBD1; j_gene: TRBJ2-7; abundance: -; CDR3nt: TGCGCCAGCAGCCAAGATATGGAGACAGGGGGCTTCTACGAGCAGTACTTC; CDR3aa: CASSQDMETGGFYEQYF
v_gene: TRBV7-9; d_gene: -; j_gene: TRBJ2-5; abundance: -; CDR3nt: TGTGCCAGCAGCTTAAATCGAGCGGACCGCCTGGACTTC; CDR3aa: CASSLNRADRLDF
v_gene: TRBV2; d_gene: -; j_gene: TRBJ1-5; abundance: -; CDR3nt: TGTGCCAGCAGAGCACAGGACAATCAGCCCCAGCATTTT; CDR3aa: CASRAQDNQPQHF
v_gene: TRBV6-1; d_gene: -; j_gene: TRBJ1-4; abundance: -; CDR3nt: TGTGCCAGCAGTGTCGGTCCCCCGAATGAAAAACTGTTTTTT; CDR3aa: CASSVGPPNEKLFF
v_gene: TRBV5-4; d_gene: -; j_gene: TRBJ2-7; abundance: -; CDR3nt: TGTGCCAGCAGCTTAGACAGGCCCTACGAGCAGTACTTC; CDR3aa: CASSLDRPYEQYF
v_gene: TRBV19; d_gene: -; j_gene: TRBJ2-1; abundance: -; CDR3nt: TGTGCCAGTAGTTCGCACCGGGACCACCGGAATGAGCAGTTCTTC; CDR3aa: CASSSHRDHRNEQFF